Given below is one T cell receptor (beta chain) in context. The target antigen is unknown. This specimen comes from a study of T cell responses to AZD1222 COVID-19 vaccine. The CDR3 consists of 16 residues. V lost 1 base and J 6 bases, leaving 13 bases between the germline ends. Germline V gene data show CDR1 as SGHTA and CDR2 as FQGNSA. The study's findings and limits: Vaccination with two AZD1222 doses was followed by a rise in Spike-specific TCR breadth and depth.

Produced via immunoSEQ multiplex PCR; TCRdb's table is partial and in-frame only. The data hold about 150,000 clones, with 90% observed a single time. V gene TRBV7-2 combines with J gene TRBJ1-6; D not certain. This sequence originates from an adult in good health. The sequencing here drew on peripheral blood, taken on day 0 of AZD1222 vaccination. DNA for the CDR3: TGTGCCAGCAGCTTAGGGCGCGTCAGCAGTAATTCACCCCTCCACTTT. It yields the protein CASSLGRVSSNSPLHF. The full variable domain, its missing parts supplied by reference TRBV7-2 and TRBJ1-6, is GAGVSQSPSNKVTEKGKDVELRCDPISGHTALYWYRQSLGQGLEFLIYFQGNSAPDKSGLPSDRFSAERTGGSVSTLTIQRTQQEDSAVYLCASSLGRVSSNSPLHFGNGTRLTVT.